This T cell receptor (beta chain) appears in the sequencing data of a study of CD8 T cells in ankylosing spondylitis. There are 14 residues in the CDR3. Germline CDR1 reads MNHNS; CDR2 reads SASEGT. Trimming removed 7 bases from V and 5 bases from J; junction bases left unmatched: 9. Details on this clonotype: What it binds is not known.

Overall study results and limits: Enrichment of disease-linked clones was reportedly significant in matched ankylosing spondylitis synovial fluid.

TCRdb passed the 5' RACE reads through MiXCR, listing each CDR3 protein once. The sample includes 300,000 to 350,000 distinct CDR3 sequences, about a fifth of them seen just once. Sample: blood, either unsorted or a sorted T cell fraction (not recorded which). The receptor comes from a female donor with ankylosing spondylitis or in good health (not recorded which). The rearrangement uses TRBV6-1 and TRBJ2-5, with 8 positions matching TRBD2. DNA of the CDR3: TGTGCCAGCACCACCACGGGAGGGGGGGAGACCCAGTACTTC. Encoded protein: CASTTTGGGETQYF.